In its sample, the clone carrying this T cell receptor beta chain was seen a few times. What it recognizes is unknown. This record belongs to a study of CD8+ T cells in alopecia areata. Findings and caveats of the study: Amid tofacitinib therapy, many expanded lesional clones stayed present in scalp and blood.

The ends were cut back, 2 bases at V and 1 base at J, with 8 bases in the middle. This CDR3 spans 13 amino acids. The germline gives CDR1 GTSNPN, CDR2 SVGIG (reference sequence). Treatment given: oral pan-JAK inhibitor, 5-10 mg twice daily. Sorting of CD4+ and CD8+ T cells was performed on PBMCs. RNA extraction was followed by reverse transcription into cDNA, which acted as the sequencing template. The table came from immunoSEQ multiplex PCR; TCRdb's copy has only in-frame clones and leaves some out. Seen here are fewer than 250,000 clones, roughly two fifths observed once, and the top ten hold 0.48%.

The V gene is TRBV30, the J gene TRBJ2-5; D uncertain. The sequences come from CD4+ T cells sorted from blood, collected at approximately week 31, from a patient treated with tofacitinib. The sequence derives from a human donor with alopecia areata. CDR3 nucleotides: TGTGCCTGGAGTACCAGTTTCCAAGAGACCCAGTACTTC. It is translated as CAWSTSFQETQYF.